In its sample, the clone carrying this T cell receptor (beta chain) was seen a few times. Trimming shortened V by 6 bases and J by 0 bases, and 3 bases separated the two germline ends. Germline V gives CDR1 MDHEN, CDR2 SYDVKM. This CDR3 contains 11 residues. This sample was taken from a study of T-cell reconstitution after alpha-beta-depleted transplantation in children. Using unique molecular identifiers, the investigators prepared the TCRbeta library. MiXCR, run by TCRdb on the PCR reads, gives a single entry per CDR3 protein. The data contain 550,000 to 800,000 distinct CDR3 sequences, approximately 14% of them singletons.

V usage is TRBV28 and J usage is TRBJ2-7; the D is unclear. The receptor comes from a girl aged 2-10 years with congenital amegakaryocytic thrombocytopenia, due to receive a stem cell transplant. The starting material was PBMCs, obtained before TCRalphabeta/CD19-depleted stem cell transplant. The CDR3 DNA follows: TGTGCCAGCAGGATCTCCTACGAGCAGTACTTC. This encodes CASRISYEQYF.